The 28 T cell receptor beta chains below come from one sample, sequenced in a study of cytomegalovirus exposure and HLA in healthy donors. 13 Jbeta primers and 60 Vbeta primers were used for the PCR. Here immunoSEQ multiplex PCR was the method, and the copy in TCRdb shows in-frame clones only, minus some. The sample carries about 140,000 clones, over 80% recorded once. Sequences were obtained from PBMCs. These receptors all stem from a female donor in good health and CMV-seronegative.

V usage is TRBV5-4 and J usage is TRBJ1-3; D is unclear. The germline V gene has CDR1 SGHNT and CDR2 YYREEE (reference sequence). Deletions cut 4 bases from V and 0 bases from J, with 11 bases between. The CDR3 length is 15 residues. CDR3 DNA: TGTGCCAGCAGCGTCTCCTATAGCTCTGGAAACACCATATATTTT. This gives the protein CASSVSYSSGNTIYF.

The gene calls are TRBV6-4 and TRBJ2-1; D perhaps matches TRBD1 (6 bases). Germline V gene lookup returns CDR1 MRHNA and CDR2 SNTAGT. Trimming left V 2 bases short and J 1 base short, with 12 bases between. This CDR3 has 16 residues. Written as DNA, the CDR3 is TGTGCCAGCAGTGACGAAGGGGGTCAGTCCTACAATGAGCAGTTCTTC. It specifies CASSDEGGQSYNEQFF.

The genes are TRBV28 and TRBJ2-5, with TRBD2 matching 12 bases. V shed 2 bases and J 3 bases; nucleotides not matched to a gene: 1. From germline, CDR1 is MDHEN and CDR2 SYDVKM. This CDR3 has 15 amino acids. As DNA, the CDR3 is TGTGCCAGCAGTTTAAGACTAGCGGGGGAAGAGACCCAGTACTTC. Translation gives CASSLRLAGEETQYF.

This clone appeared a single time. The chain employs TRBV20-1 and TRBJ2-7, with D hard to call. CDR3 length: 11 residues. Per germline, CDR1 DFQATT and CDR2 SNEGSKA (reference sequence). V dropped 8 bases and J dropped 1 base, with 9 bases sitting between them. CDR3 DNA sequence: TGCAGTAGCTCCAGGTCCTACGAGCAGTACTTC. Protein product: CSSSRSYEQYF.

CDR3 sequence reads: CASSTFLSGANVLTF. For the CDR3, the DNA is TGTGCCAGCAGCACATTCCTCTCTGGGGCCAACGTCCTGACTTTC. This chain connects TRBV27 to TRBJ2-6; D ambiguous. CDR3 length equals 15 residues. Looked up from germline, CDR1 is MNHEY and CDR2 is SMNVEV (reference sequence). V lost 6 bases and J lost 0, with 9 bases in between.

V gene TRBV28 combines with J gene TRBJ2-7; perhaps TRBD2 as D (5 bases). The CDR3 sequence is 12 residues long. Germline CDR1 and CDR2: MDHEN and SYDVKM. CDR3 DNA sequence: TGTGCTACGCAGAGGGAGTCCCACGAGCAGTACTTC. Encoded protein: CATQRESHEQYF. The whole variable domain, remainder taken from reference TRBV28 and TRBJ2-7, is DVKVTQSSRYLVKRTGEKVFLECVQDMDHENMFWYRQDPGLGLRLIYFSYDVKMKEKGDIPEGYSVSREKKERFSLILESASTNQTSMYLCATQRESHEQYFGPGTRLTVT.

V is TRBV9 and J is TRBJ2-1; the match to TRBD1 covers 7 bases. The CDR3 has 12 amino acids. Germline loops: CDR1 SGDLS, CDR2 YYNGEE. V gave up 3 bases and J gave up 10 bases; unmatched junction bases: 4. DNA for the CDR3: TGTGCCAGCAGCGGATCGGGACAGGAGCAGTTCTTC. Its protein is CASSGSGQEQFF.

The CDR3 is CAISEFGTANTEAFF. For the CDR3, the DNA is TGTGCCATCAGTGAGTTCGGGACAGCGAACACTGAAGCTTTCTTT. V usage is TRBV10-3 and J usage is TRBJ1-1, with 7 nucleotides matching TRBD1. Germline loops: CDR1 ENHRY, CDR2 SYGVKD. The CDR3 has 15 amino acids. V lost 1 base and J lost 1; bases outside the gene matches: 3.

The rearrangement uses TRBV27 and TRBJ1-5; possibly TRBD1 for D (5 bases). The CDR3 runs 15 residues. The germline V and J ends were trimmed by 5 bases and 2 bases, with 13 bases remaining between them. Germline V gives CDR1 MNHEY, CDR2 SMNVEV (reference sequence). The CDR3 here is CASSPLGGGNQPQHF. CDR3 coding DNA: TGTGCCAGCAGTCCGCTCGGGGGGGGCAATCAGCCCCAGCATTTT.

The chain uses TRBV30 and TRBJ2-1, with TRBD2 identical over 13 bases. Per germline, CDR1 GTSNPN and CDR2 SVGIG (reference sequence). The CDR3 sequence is 20 residues long. With 4 bases clipped from V and 0 bases from J, the junction kept 15 bases outside the gene matches. The CDR3, as DNA: TGTGCCTGGATAGGAGGGGGGATCCGGACTAGCGGGAGCTCCTACAATGAGCAGTTCTTC. Protein sequence: CAWIGGGIRTSGSSYNEQFF.

The V gene is TRBV9, the J gene TRBJ2-3, with 8 nucleotides matching TRBD1. The CDR3 totals 16 residues. V lost 0 bases, J lost 6 bases, and 9 bases stayed unmatched. Germline CDR1 and CDR2: SGDLS and YYNGEE. Here the CDR3 reads CASSVATGAGGDTQYF. The DNA of the CDR3 is TGTGCCAGCAGCGTAGCTACGGGGGCAGGGGGCGATACGCAGTATTTT.

This chain connects TRBV7-9 to TRBJ2-1, with 12 bases that match TRBD2. Germline lookup yields CDR1 SEHNR and CDR2 FQNEAQ (reference sequence). V dropped 5 bases and J dropped 2; count of bases not matched to a gene: 13. This CDR3 comprises 19 residues. CDR3 bases: TGTGCCAGCAGCGTTTTTGGACTAGCGGGAACCTCTCCCTACAATGAGCAGTTCTTC. Its protein is CASSVFGLAGTSPYNEQFF.

CDR3: CASSLEGLAGDRGETQYF. DNA for the CDR3: TGTGCCAGCAGCTTAGAGGGACTAGCGGGAGATCGTGGAGAGACCCAGTACTTC. The chain joins TRBV11-2 to TRBJ2-5, with TRBD2 matching over 14 bases. The CDR3 is 18 amino acids. Germline V lookup: CDR1 SGHAT, CDR2 FQNNGV. The V and J ends lost 0 bases and 4 bases, in that order; junction bases with no gene match: 7.

The chain recombines TRBV9 with TRBJ2-7, with a possible D match to TRBD1 (5 bases). CDR1 is SGDLS, CDR2 YYNGEE, per germline. This CDR3 has 13 residues. Deletions cut 4 bases from V and 4 bases from J, with 12 bases between. Here the CDR3 reads CASSPRDGYEQYF. The CDR3 nucleotides are TGTGCCAGCAGCCCCAGGGATGGGTACGAGCAGTACTTC.

V and J are TRBV2 and TRBJ2-5, with 7 positions matching TRBD2. Germline loops: CDR1 SNHLY, CDR2 FYNNEI. V dropped 0 bases and J dropped 13; count of bases not matched to a gene: 8. This CDR3 has 13 residues. The CDR3 DNA sequence: TGTGCCAGCAGTGAAGCGCTTAGCGGGCTTTGGTACTTC. This translates into CASSEALSGLWYF. The entire variable domain, with the rest obtained from reference TRBV2 and TRBJ2-5, is as follows: EPEVTQTPSHQVTQMGQEVILRCVPISNHLYFYWYRQILGQKVEFLVSFYNNEISEKSEIFDDQFSVERPDGSNFTLKIRSTKLEDSAMYFCASSEALSGLWYFGPGTRLLVL.

The V call is TRBV28, the J call TRBJ2-1; 12 nucleotides agree with TRBD1. CDR1 and CDR2 (germline): MDHEN, SYDVKM. The CDR3 is 16 residues long. V was clipped by 8 bases and J by 4 bases; unmatched bases: 9. The CDR3 is CASGTGGYGLYNEQFF. In nucleotides, the CDR3 is TGTGCCAGCGGGACAGGGGGCTATGGATTATACAATGAGCAGTTCTTC. Complete variable domain (other parts from reference TRBV28 and TRBJ2-1): DVKVTQSSRYLVKRTGEKVFLECVQDMDHENMFWYRQDPGLGLRLIYFSYDVKMKEKGDIPEGYSVSREKKERFSLILESASTNQTSMYLCASGTGGYGLYNEQFFGPGTRLTVL.

The rearrangement uses TRBV7-2 and TRBJ2-7, with 8 bases identical to TRBD2. This CDR3 is 13 amino acids long. Per germline, CDR1 SGHTA and CDR2 FQGNSA. The V and J ends lost 8 bases and 2 bases, in that order; junction bases with no gene match: 5. The CDR3: CASRTSYTYEQYF. CDR3 in DNA: TGTGCCAGCCGGACTAGCTACACCTACGAGCAGTACTTC. Based on the CDR3 plus reference TRBV7-2 and TRBJ2-7, the full variable domain is GAGVSQSPSNKVTEKGKDVELRCDPISGHTALYWYRQSLGQGLEFLIYFQGNSAPDKSGLPSDRFSAERTGGSVSTLTIQRTQQEDSAVYLCASRTSYTYEQYFGPGTRLTVT.

This clone was recorded only once. This rearrangement joins TRBV4-1 to TRBJ2-7; 9 bases line up with TRBD1. The ends lost 5 bases at V and 5 bases at J; junction bases unmatched: 10. The CDR3 loop spans 15 amino acids. Germline V CDR1 and CDR2: MGHRA, YSYEKL. DNA for the CDR3: TGCGCCAGCAGCGATAGGGACAGGGAAAGCGACGAGCAGTACTTC. Protein: CASSDRDRESDEQYF.

This sequence joins TRBV25-1 and TRBJ2-1; tentative D call: TRBD1 (6 bases). The CDR3 runs to 15 residues. The germline V gene has CDR1 MGHDK and CDR2 SYGVNS. The V gene lost 7 bases and the J gene lost 8 bases, with 21 bases spanning the gap. The CDR3 spells CASIHSGHMTYEQFF. The DNA of the CDR3 is TGTGCCAGCATCCATTCGGGACATATGACCTATGAGCAGTTCTTC. Full variable domain (missing parts from reference TRBV25-1 and TRBJ2-1): EADIYQTPRYLVIGTGKKITLECSQTMGHDKMYWYQQDPGMELHLIHYSYGVNSTEKGDLSSESTVSRIRTEHFPLTLESARPSHTSQYLCASIHSGHMTYEQFFGPGTRLTVL.

The gene calls are TRBV4-2 and TRBJ2-7; the D is unclear. The CDR3 runs 13 residues. V lost 0 bases to trimming and J lost 6 bases, with 9 bases between them. CDR1 is LGHNA, CDR2 YNFKEQ, per germline. CDR3 nucleotide sequence: TGTGCCAGCAGCCAAGAGGCCCCCCTCGAGCAGTACTTC. This gives the protein CASSQEAPLEQYF.

The V call is TRBV7-3, the J call TRBJ2-3; 7 bases fit TRBD2. Germline V lookup: CDR1 SGHTA, CDR2 FQGTGA. The ends lost 1 base at V and 4 bases at J; junction bases unmatched: 8. This CDR3 is 16 amino acids long. The DNA for the CDR3 is TGTGCCAGCAGCTTAAATGGGGGAGGGCCATCAGATACGCAGTATTTT. This translates into CASSLNGGGPSDTQYF.

The V call is TRBV14, the J call TRBJ1-2, with D unclear. The CDR3 consists of 13 residues. V gave up 0 bases and J gave up 5 bases, with 7 bases separating them. Germline lookup yields CDR1 SGHDN and CDR2 FVKESK. CDR3 bases: TGTGCCAGCAGCCAAGAAACAGTTTATGGCTACACCTTC. It is translated as CASSQETVYGYTF.

As concerns this clone: In the same sample, other DNA sequences code for this CDR3. The chain employs TRBV7-3 and TRBJ2-2; no clear D. Trimming stripped 4 bases from V and 3 bases from J, with 3 bases between. Looked up from germline, CDR1 is SGHTA and CDR2 is FQGTGA. The length of the CDR3 is 12 residues. The CDR3 nucleotides are TGTGCCAGCAGCTCAGACACCGGGGAGCTGTTTTTT. Its protein product is CASSSDTGELFF. Looking up the rest from reference TRBV7-3 and TRBJ2-2 gives the full variable domain: GAGVSQTPSNKVTEKGKYVELRCDPISGHTALYWYRQSLGQGPEFLIYFQGTGAADDSGLPNDRFFAVRPEGSVSTLKIQRTERGDSAVYLCASSSDTGELFFGEGSRLTVL.

The chain employs TRBV5-1 and TRBJ2-7; TRBD2 aligns across 7 bases. The CDR3 covers 16 residues. Germline CDR1 SGHRS, CDR2 YFSETQ. V lost 4 bases to trimming and J lost 2 bases; unmatched junction nucleotides: 12. CDR3 loop: CASSPLRGVLTYEQYF. CDR3 nucleotides: TGCGCCAGCAGCCCCCTCCGGGGGGTTTTAACCTACGAGCAGTACTTC.

The rearrangement joins TRBV15 to TRBJ2-3; tentative D call: TRBD2 (6 bases). The CDR3 is 15 residues long. With 1 base removed from V and 3 bases from J, the gap between germline ends came to 11 bases. Germline CDR1 and CDR2: LNHNV and YYDKDF (reference sequence). CDR3 bases: TGTGCCACCAGCAGAGGGGGTAGCGGAACAGATACGCAGTATTTT. Translating it yields CATSRGGSGTDTQYF.

The chain uses TRBV4-1 and TRBJ2-3; 9 bases are a match to TRBD1. The germline CDR1 and CDR2 sequences are MGHRA and YSYEKL. V lost 5 bases, J lost 2 bases, and 5 bases stayed unmatched. The CDR3 runs 15 residues. The CDR3 is CASSTRTGDTDTQYF. DNA for the CDR3: TGCGCCAGCAGCACCCGGACAGGGGACACAGATACGCAGTATTTT.

This clone appeared once. This chain uses TRBV5-1 with TRBJ2-7; 9 nucleotides agree with TRBD1. This CDR3 is built from 14 residues. Germline V gene lookup returns CDR1 SGHRS and CDR2 YFSETQ. Trimming cost V 4 bases and J 2 bases; bases outside gene matches: 4. CDR3: CASSTGQGTYEQYF. The CDR3 coding sequence is TGCGCCAGCAGCACGGGACAGGGCACCTACGAGCAGTACTTC.

The rearrangement links TRBV6-5 to TRBJ2-7, with a tentative D call TRBD2 (6 bases). This CDR3 is 16 amino acids long. Germline V gene data show CDR1 as MNHEY and CDR2 as SVGAGI. V was clipped by 0 bases and J by 2 bases, with 14 bases between them. CDR3 nucleotide sequence: TGTGCCAGCAGTTACTCGGCAGGGAGGTATGCCTACGAGCAGTACTTC. Translated, it gives CASSYSAGRYAYEQYF.